The 25 T cell receptor beta chains below all came from one sample that was sequenced in a study of breast tumors, draining lymph nodes, adjacent tissues. The lymph nodes were axillary draining lymph nodes from breast cancer patients. MiXCR, run by TCRdb on the multiplex PCR reads, gives a single entry per CDR3 protein. The sample lists under 250,000 distinct CDR3 sequences, roughly 32% occurring once. The sample comprised axillary lymph node tissue. Every receptor here comes from a female donor with breast cancer. Some clones in this sample may be carry-over from other donors' samples.

The chain combines TRBV25-1 with TRBJ2-5; tentative D call: TRBD2 (6 bases). Trimming left V 3 bases short and J 5 bases short, with 19 bases between. This CDR3 has 16 residues. Germline values: CDR1 MGHDK, CDR2 SYGVNS. CDR3 sequence reads: CASSDPRRGRKETQYF. CDR3 nucleotides: TGTGCCAGCAGTGACCCCCGCCGGGGGAGGAAGGAGACCCAGTACTTC.

The V and J genes are TRBV2 and TRBJ2-1; 14 bases line up with TRBD2. Germline CDR1 is SNHLY and CDR2 is FYNNEI. The V and J ends lost 8 bases and 6 bases, in that order; junction bases with no gene match: 3. This CDR3 has 14 residues. As DNA, the CDR3 is TGTGCCAGCTTGACTAGCGGGAGGGGCAATGAGCAGTTCTTC. Translating gives CASLTSGRGNEQFF. The variable domain in full, completed from reference TRBV2 and TRBJ2-1, reads EPEVTQTPSHQVTQMGQEVILRCVPISNHLYFYWYRQILGQKVEFLVSFYNNEISEKSEIFDDQFSVERPDGSNFTLKIRSTKLEDSAMYFCASLTSGRGNEQFFGPGTRLTVL.

The CDR3 bases are TGTGCCAGCAGTGAAGCGGGTGACCGTGGATACGAGCAGTACTTC. Translating it yields CASSEAGDRGYEQYF. V is TRBV2 and J is TRBJ2-7; D is unresolved. CDR3 length: 15 amino acids. V dropped 0 bases and J dropped 4 bases, with 13 bases sitting between them. Germline values: CDR1 SNHLY, CDR2 FYNNEI.

This chain joins TRBV7-3 and TRBJ2-7; 7 bases are shared with TRBD2. This CDR3 spans 14 amino acids. Germline assignment: CDR1 SGHTA and CDR2 FQGTGA. V lost 2 bases and J lost 2; bases outside the gene matches: 3. The CDR3 sequence is CASSLGGETYEQYF. The CDR3, as DNA: TGTGCCAGCAGCTTAGGGGGGGAAACCTACGAGCAGTACTTC.

This clonotype was seen ten or more times. This CDR3 reads CATSDLSPSTGKSGELFF. DNA for the CDR3: TGTGCCACCAGTGATTTGTCCCCTTCGACAGGGAAGTCCGGGGAGCTGTTTTTT. This chain joins TRBV24-1 and TRBJ2-2, with 7 nucleotides matching TRBD1. V lost 0 bases and J lost 6; bases outside the gene matches: 12. The CDR3 is made up of 18 amino acids. From germline, CDR1 is KGHDR and CDR2 SFDVKD.

This clonotype was detected ten times or more. The chain links TRBV11-2 to TRBJ2-2; 11 bases agree with TRBD2. Germline V lookup: CDR1 SGHAT, CDR2 FQNNGV. V trimming: 0 bases; J trimming: 3 bases; junction bases outside the gene matches: 0. The CDR3 contains 16 residues. The CDR3 region has the DNA TGTGCCAGCAGCTTAGAACTAGCGGGAGACACCGGGGAGCTGTTTTTT. Translating it yields CASSLELAGDTGELFF. Filled out from reference TRBV11-2 and TRBJ2-2, the complete variable domain reads EAGVAQSPRYKIIEKRQSVAFWCNPISGHATLYWYQQILGQGPKLLIQFQNNGVVDDSQLPKDRFSAERLKGVDSTLKIQPAKLEDSAVYLCASSLELAGDTGELFFGEGSRLTVL.

This clonotype was seen ten or more times. The chain employs TRBV19 and TRBJ2-5; TRBD2 aligns across 10 bases. This CDR3 comprises 16 residues. In germline, CDR1 is LNHDA, CDR2 SQIVND (reference sequence). V lost 5 bases and J lost 3; bases outside the gene matches: 9. The CDR3 spells CASSRRLAGRKETQYF. As DNA, the CDR3 is TGTGCCAGTAGTCGACGACTAGCGGGTAGGAAAGAGACCCAGTACTTC.

This clonotype appeared many times. V is TRBV20-1 and J is TRBJ1-4; no reliable D call. CDR3 length: 11 residues. V lost 0 bases to trimming and J lost 8 bases, with 4 bases between them. Germline values: CDR1 DFQATT, CDR2 SNEGSKA (reference sequence). The CDR3 sequence: CSARDGEKLFF. CDR3 sequence (DNA): TGCAGTGCTAGAGATGGGGAAAAACTGTTTTTT.

This clonotype was seen a handful of times. This chain links TRBV27 with TRBJ2-7; D is undetermined. The CDR3 has 14 residues. V lost 1 base, J lost 2 bases, and 9 bases lay in between. The germline V gene encodes CDR1 MNHEY and CDR2 SMNVEV (reference sequence). The CDR3 region has the DNA TGTGCCAGCAGTTTATGGGCAGTTCCCTACGAGCAGTACTTC. Encoded protein: CASSLWAVPYEQYF.

At least ten counts were recorded for this clonotype. The rearrangement joins TRBV6-1 to TRBJ1-2, with D tentatively TRBD1 (6 bases). V was clipped by 3 bases and J by 8 bases, with 13 bases between them. The germline gives CDR1 MNHNS, CDR2 SASEGT. The CDR3 runs to 13 residues. The CDR3 region has the DNA TGTGCCAGCAGTGAGCACAGGGAGAGGGGCTACACCTTC. Translation gives CASSEHRERGYTF.

The chain combines TRBV13 with TRBJ1-2, with 9 positions matching TRBD1. This CDR3 region has 15 residues. V dropped 0 bases and J dropped 8; count of bases not matched to a gene: 7. The germline CDR1 and CDR2 sequences are PRHDT and FYEKMQ (reference sequence). Here the CDR3 reads CASSLGGTGFGGYTF. In DNA, the CDR3 is TGTGCCAGCAGCTTAGGCGGGACAGGGTTTGGGGGCTACACCTTC.

This clonotype was recorded many times. The chain carries TRBV7-9 and TRBJ2-1, with 8 bases that match TRBD2. In germline, CDR1 is SEHNR, CDR2 FQNEAQ (reference sequence). The CDR3 is made up of 15 amino acids. V lost 1 base, J lost 7 bases, and 6 bases stayed unmatched. The CDR3 DNA is TGTGCCAGCAGCTTAGACGGGACTAGAGAAAATGAGCAGTTCTTC. Translating gives CASSLDGTRENEQFF.

Many counts were recorded for this clonotype. The rearrangement links TRBV5-5 to TRBJ2-1; D is unresolved. V gave up 4 bases and J gave up 0 bases, with 14 bases separating them. The CDR3 runs 16 residues. Germline-derived CDR1 and CDR2 are SGHKS and YYEKEE (reference sequence). The CDR3 sequence is CASSRVPRGSYNEQFF. DNA of the CDR3: TGTGCCAGCAGCCGCGTACCTCGCGGCTCCTACAATGAGCAGTTCTTC.

This clonotype was observed at least ten times. A junction end diverges from the germline sequence, so it may reflect a read error. The rearrangement links TRBV4-1 to TRBJ2-1; 9 positions agree with TRBD2. The CDR3 is made up of 13 amino acids. Germline CDR1 is MGHRA and CDR2 is YSYEKL. CDR3 protein: CASSQDMREGRSF. CDR3 in DNA: TGCGCCAGCAGCCAAGATATGCGGGAGGGCCGGAGCTTC.

This clonotype has a count of ten or more. Since a much larger clone is just one base distant, this may be a read error. In nucleotides, the CDR3 is TGCAGTGCTACAGGGACCTCCTATGGCTCCACCTTC. Translation gives CSATGTSYGSTF. The gene calls are TRBV20-1 and TRBJ1-2; weak D call: TRBD1 (5 bases). The CDR3 contains 12 residues. Per germline, CDR1 DFQATT and CDR2 SNEGSKA (reference sequence).

In its sample, this clonotype was seen many times. This chain links TRBV20-1 with TRBJ1-2; possibly TRBD1 for D (6 bases). The germline V and J ends were trimmed by 0 bases and 2 bases, with 16 bases remaining between them. Germline V lookup: CDR1 DFQATT, CDR2 SNEGSKA (reference sequence). The CDR3 runs to 16 residues. The CDR3 DNA reads as TGCAGTGCTAGAGATAGGACAGTCTCTTTAAACTATGGCTACACCTTC. Protein product: CSARDRTVSLNYGYTF.

This clonotype was counted at least ten times. V and J are TRBV7-8 and TRBJ2-3; TRBD1 might be the D (5 bases). Germline CDR1 SGHVS, CDR2 FQNEAQ. This CDR3 spans 12 amino acids. Deletions cut 3 bases from V and 6 bases from J, with 7 bases between. The CDR3 bases are TGTGCCAGCAGCTTTCCAGGGGATACGCAGTATTTT. This codes for CASSFPGDTQYF.

In this sample, this clonotype turned up once. This rearrangement joins TRBV7-2 to TRBJ1-1, with 10 bases that match TRBD1. The J segment lost 6 bases and the V segment lost 5 bases, leaving 6 bases of the junction unmatched. Per germline, CDR1 SGHTA and CDR2 FQGNSA. This CDR3 comprises 14 residues. CDR3 sequence (DNA): TGTGCCAGCAGCCCCGACAGGGGGCCCTCTGAAGCTTTCTTT. Its translation: CASSPDRGPSEAFF.

This clonotype has only a few counts. A much more abundant neighbour one base away suggests this may be a read error. This rearrangement joins TRBV11-3 to TRBJ1-3; the match to TRBD1 covers 7 bases. Germline loops: CDR1 SGHNT, CDR2 YENEEA. The CDR3 is 13 residues long. CDR3 residues: CASTRGPGTTIYF. CDR3 nucleotide sequence: TGTGCCAGCACGAGGGGGCCTGGAACCACCATATATTTT.

This clonotype was detected ten times or more. The rearrangement joins TRBV13 to TRBJ2-2; D not resolved. Germline loops: CDR1 PRHDT, CDR2 FYEKMQ (reference sequence). CDR3 length: 16 amino acids. Trimming removed 2 bases at V and 0 bases at J, with 10 bases between. In nucleotides, the CDR3 is TGTGCCAGCAGCTTATCTGCCAGCGCGAACACCGGGGAGCTGTTTTTT. It specifies CASSLSASANTGELFF.

This clonotype was detected many times. The chain employs TRBV7-2 and TRBJ2-5; maybe TRBD2 (5 bases). The V end was cut by 3 bases, the J end by 5 bases, with 19 bases between. Germline CDR1 and CDR2: SGHTA and FQGNSA. The CDR3 contains 16 residues. CDR3 DNA: TGTGCCAGCAGCTTTAATGCGGGTGTGGCCGGGGAGACCCAGTACTTC. It translates to CASSFNAGVAGETQYF.

In this sample, this clonotype turned up many times. This rearrangement joins TRBV20-1 to TRBJ1-2; D not resolved. Trimming pared 6 bases from V and 2 bases from J, leaving 16 bases between. CDR1 and CDR2 from the germline V gene are DFQATT and SNEGSKA (reference sequence). The CDR3 loop spans 14 amino acids. The CDR3 DNA reads as TGCAGTGCCCCCCCAGGTGGTCTCAACTATGGCTACACCTTC. Translating it yields CSAPPGGLNYGYTF.

Worth noting for this clonotype: The junction departs from germline at one end; a sequencing error may be responsible. The V call is TRBV19, the J call TRBJ1-1; 8 nucleotides align to TRBD1. The CDR3 runs 16 residues. Germline CDR1 and CDR2: LNHDA and SQIVND (reference sequence). The CDR3 bases are TGTGCCGGTAGTATCCACAGGGGGAGGATGGACACTGAAGCTTTCTTT. It encodes CAGSIHRGRMDTEAFF.

This clonotype was counted at least ten times. V is TRBV24-1 and J is TRBJ1-1; 7 bases are a match to TRBD1. Germline CDR1 KGHDR, CDR2 SFDVKD. The V segment lost 7 bases and the J segment 0 bases; nucleotides outside the gene matches: 1. The CDR3 is 13 amino acids. The CDR3 nucleotides read TGTGCCACCAGGGGACAGATGAACACTGAAGCTTTCTTT. It yields the protein CATRGQMNTEAFF.

Worth noting for this clonotype: Without the conserved terminal phenylalanine or tryptophan, this CDR3 likely stems from a read error. Because the CDR3's place on the DNA is in doubt, the DNA is left out and the CDR3 is given as listed by TCRdb. This rearrangement joins TRBV29-1 to TRBJ1-3. The CDR3 region is 12 residues in length, termini included. Germline lookup yields CDR1 SQVTM and CDR2 ANQGSEA. CDR3 region: CSAFLSVDTVYL.